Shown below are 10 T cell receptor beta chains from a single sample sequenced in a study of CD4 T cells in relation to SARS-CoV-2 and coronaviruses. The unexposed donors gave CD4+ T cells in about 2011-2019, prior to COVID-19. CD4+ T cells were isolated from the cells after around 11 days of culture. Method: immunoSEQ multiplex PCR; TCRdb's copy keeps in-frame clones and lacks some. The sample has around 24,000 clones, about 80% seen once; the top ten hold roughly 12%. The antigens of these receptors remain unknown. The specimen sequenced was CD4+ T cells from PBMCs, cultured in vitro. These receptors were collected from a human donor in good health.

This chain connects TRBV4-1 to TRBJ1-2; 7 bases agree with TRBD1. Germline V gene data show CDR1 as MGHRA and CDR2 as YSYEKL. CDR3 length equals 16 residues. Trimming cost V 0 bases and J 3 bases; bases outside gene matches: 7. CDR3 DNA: TGCGCCAGCAGCCAAGAACCGGACAGGAGGTACTATGGCTACACCTTC. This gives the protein CASSQEPDRRYYGYTF.

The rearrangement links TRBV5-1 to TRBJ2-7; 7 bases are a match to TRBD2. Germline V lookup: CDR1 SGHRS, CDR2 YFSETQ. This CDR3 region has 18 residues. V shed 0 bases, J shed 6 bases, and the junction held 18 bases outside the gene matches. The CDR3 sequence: CASSLESRWRERAAEQYF. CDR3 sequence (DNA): TGCGCCAGCAGCTTGGAGTCCCGTTGGCGGGAGCGGGCTGCCGAGCAGTACTTC.

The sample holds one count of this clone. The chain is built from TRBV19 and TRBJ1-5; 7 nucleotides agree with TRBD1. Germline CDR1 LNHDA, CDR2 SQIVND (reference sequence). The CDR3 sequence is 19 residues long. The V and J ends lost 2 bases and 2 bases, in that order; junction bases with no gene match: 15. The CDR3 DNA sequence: TGTGCCAGTAGTATAATTGCATGGGGGCAGGGGGATGGCAATCAGCCCCAGCATTTT. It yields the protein CASSIIAWGQGDGNQPQHF.

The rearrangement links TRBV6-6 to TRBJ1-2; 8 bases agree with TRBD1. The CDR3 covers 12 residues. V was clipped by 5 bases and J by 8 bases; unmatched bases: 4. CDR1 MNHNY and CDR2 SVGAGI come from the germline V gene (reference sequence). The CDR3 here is CASSRTGLGYTF. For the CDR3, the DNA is TGTGCCAGCAGTCGGACAGGGCTAGGCTACACCTTC.

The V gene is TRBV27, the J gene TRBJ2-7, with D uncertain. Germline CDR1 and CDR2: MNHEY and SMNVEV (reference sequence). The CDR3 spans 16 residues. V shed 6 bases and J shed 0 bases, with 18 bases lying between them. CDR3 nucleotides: TGTGCCAGCAGCGCTTCTGTGGGTCAAAACTCCTACGAGCAGTACTTC. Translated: CASSASVGQNSYEQYF.

CDR3 amino acids: CASMKVRNTGELFF. Written as DNA, the CDR3 is TGCGCCAGCATGAAGGTTAGGAACACCGGGGAGCTGTTTTTT. V gene TRBV5-1 combines with J gene TRBJ2-2; no definite D call. V lost 6 bases, J lost 1 base, and 10 bases lay in between. The CDR3 extends over 14 amino acids. Germline V gene lookup returns CDR1 SGHRS and CDR2 YFSETQ.

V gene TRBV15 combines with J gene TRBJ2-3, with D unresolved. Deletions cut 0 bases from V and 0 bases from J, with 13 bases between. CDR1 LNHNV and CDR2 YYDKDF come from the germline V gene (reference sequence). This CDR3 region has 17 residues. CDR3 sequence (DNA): TGTGCCACCAGCAGAGACGAAAAGGGCCCTAGCACAGATACGCAGTATTTT. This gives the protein CATSRDEKGPSTDTQYF.

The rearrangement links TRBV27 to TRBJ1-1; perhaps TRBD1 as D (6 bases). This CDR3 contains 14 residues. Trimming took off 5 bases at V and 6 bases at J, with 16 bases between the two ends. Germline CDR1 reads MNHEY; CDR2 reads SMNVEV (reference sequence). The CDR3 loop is CASSRIPGVSEAFF. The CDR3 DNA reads TGTGCCAGCAGTCGAATACCAGGGGTCTCTGAAGCTTTCTTT.

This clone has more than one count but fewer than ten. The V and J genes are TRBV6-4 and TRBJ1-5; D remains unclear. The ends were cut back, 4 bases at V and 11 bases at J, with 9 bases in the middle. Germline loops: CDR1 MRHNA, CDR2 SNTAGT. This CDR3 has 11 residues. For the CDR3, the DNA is TGTGCCAGCAGTGCCTCAGGAGCCCAGCATTTT. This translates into CASSASGAQHF.

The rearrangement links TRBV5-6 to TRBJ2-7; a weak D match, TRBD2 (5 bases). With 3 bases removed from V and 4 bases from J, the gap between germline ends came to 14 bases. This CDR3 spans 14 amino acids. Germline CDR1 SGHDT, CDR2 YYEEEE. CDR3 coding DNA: TGTGCCAGCAGCTCTATCGAGGGATATTACGAGCAGTACTTC. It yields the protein CASSSIEGYYEQYF.